Each of the 28 T cell receptor beta chains below was sequenced from the same sample in a study of T cells in Graves' hyperthyroidism and ophthalmopathy. Authors of the study amplified TCR beta CDR3 regions from RNA transcripts. First-round RT-PCR with HTBI primers amplified the TCR CDR3 region. TCRdb independently ran MiXCR on the multiplex PCR reads; one entry per CDR3 protein. The table includes hundreds of thousands of distinct CDR3 sequences, more than 15% detected once. Material: blood. Source of these receptors: a woman aged 40-49 years with Graves' ophthalmopathy.

This clonotype was seen many times. This sequence joins TRBV2 and TRBJ1-1; D gene uncertain. This CDR3 region has 11 residues. The V end lost 7 bases, the J end lost 5 bases, and 8 bases lay between the germline ends. The germline V gene has CDR1 SNHLY and CDR2 FYNNEI. CDR3 sequence (DNA): TGTGCCAGCAATGGAGGGACTGAAGCTTTCTTT. Translated: CASNGGTEAFF.

V gene TRBV28 combines with J gene TRBJ1-5; D is unresolved. The V end was cut by 6 bases, the J end by 0 bases, with 12 bases between. Germline CDR1 MDHEN, CDR2 SYDVKM. This CDR3 region has 15 residues. CDR3 bases: TGTGCCAGCAGCAGTGTGACGGTTAGCAATCAGCCCCAGCATTTT. It specifies CASSSVTVSNQPQHF.

This clonotype was seen ten or more times. The chain couples TRBV20-1 to TRBJ1-2; D uncertain. From germline, CDR1 is DFQATT and CDR2 SNEGSKA (reference sequence). The ends were cut back, 0 bases at V and 13 bases at J, with 15 bases in the middle. The CDR3 runs 12 residues. The CDR3 reads CSARDMDPIITF. The CDR3 DNA reads TGCAGTGCTAGAGATATGGACCCCATCATCACCTTC.

This rearrangement joins TRBV11-2 to TRBJ1-3; 10 nucleotides line up with TRBD1. This CDR3 spans 18 amino acids. Trimming took 4 bases from V and 0 from J; bases not matched to a gene: 9. CDR1 is SGHAT, CDR2 FQNNGV, per germline. In DNA, the CDR3 is TGTGCCAGCAGCTGGACAGGGGGTGAAATCTTCTCTGGAAACACCATATATTTT. Its translation is CASSWTGGEIFSGNTIYF.

The rearrangement links TRBV2 to TRBJ1-6; D call uncertain. This CDR3 is built from 14 residues. Germline V gene lookup returns CDR1 SNHLY and CDR2 FYNNEI. The germline V and J ends were trimmed by 5 bases and 7 bases, with 12 bases remaining between them. The CDR3, as DNA: TGTGCCAGCAGTTTAGGACTAGGAAATTCACCCCTCCACTTT. Its translation: CASSLGLGNSPLHF.

The V and J genes are TRBV3-1 and TRBJ1-1; weak D call: TRBD1 (6 bases). The CDR3 is 16 amino acids. From germline, CDR1 is LGHDT and CDR2 YNNKEL (reference sequence). Trimming pared 0 bases from V and 3 bases from J, leaving 14 bases between. The CDR3 loop reads CASSQDSVQGDTEAFF. CDR3 DNA sequence: TGTGCCAGCAGCCAAGATTCAGTACAGGGAGACACTGAAGCTTTCTTT.

This clonotype came up a few times. CDR3: CASSVETDPTDTQYF. The DNA of the CDR3 is TGTGCCAGCAGCGTAGAAACGGACCCCACAGATACGCAGTATTTT. This chain connects TRBV9 to TRBJ2-3, with unresolved D. Trimming shortened V by 0 bases and J by 2 bases, and 10 bases separated the two germline ends. Germline V gives CDR1 SGDLS, CDR2 YYNGEE. The CDR3 consists of 15 residues. Filled out from reference TRBV9 and TRBJ2-3, the complete variable domain reads DSGVTQTPKHLITATGQRVTLRCSPRSGDLSVYWYQQSLDQGLQFLIQYYNGEERAKGNILERFSAQQFPDLHSELNLSSLELGDSALYFCASSVETDPTDTQYFGPGTRLTVL.

The sample holds many counts of this clonotype. The chain couples TRBV27 to TRBJ1-1; weak D call: TRBD1 (5 bases). The V and J ends lost 3 bases and 4 bases respectively, with 9 bases between them. The CDR3 is 13 residues long. From germline, CDR1 is MNHEY and CDR2 SMNVEV (reference sequence). CDR3: CASSFKGTTEAFF. The DNA of the CDR3 is TGTGCCAGCAGTTTTAAAGGGACCACTGAAGCTTTCTTT.

In its sample, this clonotype was seen many times. The chain uses TRBV11-2 and TRBJ2-5; 12 nucleotides agree with TRBD2. The CDR3 totals 17 residues. Germline V lookup: CDR1 SGHAT, CDR2 FQNNGV. The ends lost 5 bases at V and 4 bases at J; junction bases unmatched: 11. CDR3: CASSNGLAGRVSETQYF. CDR3 nucleotides: TGTGCCAGCAGCAACGGACTAGCGGGGCGGGTGTCAGAGACCCAGTACTTC.

The V call is TRBV5-1, the J call TRBJ2-5; TRBD1 or TRBD2 may be the D gene (5 bases each). V was shortened by 2 bases and J by 2 bases, with 10 bases between the two germline ends. Germline CDR1 reads SGHRS; CDR2 reads YFSETQ. This CDR3 spans 14 amino acids. The CDR3 DNA reads TGCGCCAGCAGCTTTGGGACGGGTCAAGAGACCCAGTACTTC. It translates to CASSFGTGQETQYF.

Many counts were recorded for this clonotype. This chain uses TRBV24-1 with TRBJ1-1, with TRBD1 as a possible D gene (6 bases). The CDR3 has 13 residues. Looked up from germline, CDR1 is KGHDR and CDR2 is SFDVKD. The V and J ends lost 8 bases and 1 base respectively, with 10 bases between them. The CDR3 is CATTAQGNTEAFF. As DNA, the CDR3 is TGTGCCACCACCGCACAGGGGAACACTGAAGCTTTCTTT.

This clonotype was counted only a few times. The J gene is TRBJ1-5, the V gene TRBV3-1; D is unclear. The CDR3 is 14 residues long. Trimming left V 4 bases short and J 4 bases short, with 11 bases between. CDR1 and CDR2 from the germline V gene are LGHDT and YNNKEL (reference sequence). The CDR3 is CASSPKHGNQPQHF. The CDR3 coding sequence is TGTGCCAGCAGCCCCAAACATGGGAATCAGCCCCAGCATTTT.

J is TRBJ2-5 and V is TRBV10-3, with D unclear. The CDR3 loop spans 12 amino acids. Germline CDR1 ENHRY, CDR2 SYGVKD. V was pared by 4 bases and J by 4 bases, with 7 bases between. CDR3 sequence reads: CAISALGETQYF. DNA for the CDR3: TGTGCCATCAGTGCGCTAGGAGAGACCCAGTACTTC.

This clonotype was counted at least ten times. The chain joins TRBV27 to TRBJ1-3, with TRBD1 as a possible D gene (6 bases). CDR3 length: 19 amino acids. Deletions cut 4 bases from V and 8 bases from J, with 30 bases between. Per the germline V gene, CDR1 is MNHEY and CDR2 is SMNVEV (reference sequence). CDR3 bases: TGTGCCAGCAGTTACCAACGGACAGTATTGCACGCTAGAAAGGACACCATATATTTT. It codes for CASSYQRTVLHARKDTIYF.

This clonotype was found a few times. The CDR3, as DNA: TGTGCCAGCAGTAATCTGGGACGGAGCTCCTACGAGCAGTACTTC. This translates into CASSNLGRSSYEQYF. The chain uses TRBV27 and TRBJ2-7; D could derive from TRBD1 or TRBD2 (5 bases each). Germline CDR1 reads MNHEY; CDR2 reads SMNVEV (reference sequence). CDR3 length: 15 residues. Between the trimmed V and J ends, which lost 5 bases and 0 bases, there was a span of 14 bases.

The chain joins TRBV20-1 to TRBJ1-1; D is undetermined. V gave up 5 bases and J gave up 1 base, with 11 bases separating them. CDR1 and CDR2 (germline): DFQATT, SNEGSKA (reference sequence). The CDR3 is made up of 13 amino acids. CDR3: CSAADNPNTEAFF. Written as DNA, the CDR3 is TGCAGTGCTGCTGATAATCCGAACACTGAAGCTTTCTTT.

The table lists this clonotype with a few counts. The chain uses TRBV20-1 and TRBJ2-2, with unresolved D. V lost 0 bases, J lost 3 bases, and 5 bases lay in between. Germline V CDR1 and CDR2: DFQATT, SNEGSKA (reference sequence). The CDR3 runs 13 residues. This CDR3 reads CSARDEHTGELFF. The CDR3 bases are TGCAGTGCTAGAGACGAACACACCGGGGAGCTGTTTTTT.

In this sample, this clonotype turned up many times. The chain couples TRBV18 to TRBJ2-7; 8 nucleotides agree with TRBD2. Germline assignment: CDR1 KGHSH and CDR2 LQKENI. Trimming took 6 bases from V and 2 from J; bases not matched to a gene: 6. CDR3 length equals 14 residues. CDR3 protein: CASSTGGVPYEQYF. The CDR3, as DNA: TGTGCCAGCTCCACCGGGGGGGTTCCCTACGAGCAGTACTTC. The entire variable domain, with the rest obtained from reference TRBV18 and TRBJ2-7, is as follows: NAGVMQNPRHLVRRRGQEARLRCSPMKGHSHVYWYRQLPEEGLKFMVYLQKENIIDESGMPKERFSAEFPKEGPSILRIQQVVRGDSAAYFCASSTGGVPYEQYFGPGTRLTVT.

The chain employs TRBV20-1 and TRBJ2-5, with TRBD1 matching 9 bases. Trimming cost V 5 bases and J 1 base; bases outside gene matches: 5. This CDR3 contains 14 residues. Germline values: CDR1 DFQATT, CDR2 SNEGSKA (reference sequence). CDR3 region: CSARRQGVQETQYF. CDR3 nucleotides: TGCAGTGCTCGACGACAGGGGGTCCAAGAGACCCAGTACTTC.

This clonotype has a count of ten or more. V is TRBV7-9 and J is TRBJ1-6; maybe TRBD1 (5 bases). Looked up from germline, CDR1 is SEHNR and CDR2 is FQNEAQ (reference sequence). V shed 4 bases and J shed 5 bases, with 9 bases lying between them. This CDR3 contains 14 residues. The CDR3 spells CASSSQGDNSPLHF. Written as DNA, the CDR3 is TGTGCCAGCAGCTCCCAGGGTGATAATTCACCCCTCCACTTT. Variable domain in full (rest from reference TRBV7-9 and TRBJ1-6): DTGVSQNPRHKITKRGQNVTFRCDPISEHNRLYWYRQTLGQGPEFLTYFQNEAQLEKSRLLSDRFSAERPKGSFSTLEIQRTEQGDSAMYLCASSSQGDNSPLHFGNGTRLTVT.

The sample holds a few counts of this clonotype. This chain connects TRBV18 to TRBJ2-1; tentatively, D is TRBD2 (5 bases). This CDR3 region has 17 residues. Trimming took 0 bases from V and 0 from J, leaving 12 bases between them. Germline V gene lookup returns CDR1 KGHSH and CDR2 LQKENI. The CDR3: CASSPPVGESSYNEQFF. The CDR3 DNA is TGTGCCAGCTCACCACCGGTGGGAGAAAGCTCCTACAATGAGCAGTTCTTC.

The chain links TRBV11-2 to TRBJ1-3; D is uncertain. V gave up 3 bases and J gave up 0 bases, with 12 bases separating them. Per the germline V gene, CDR1 is SGHAT and CDR2 is FQNNGV. The length of the CDR3 is 16 residues. In nucleotides, the CDR3 is TGTGCCAGCAGCTTGAGGACCCTCGGCTCTGGAAACACCATATATTTT. It yields the protein CASSLRTLGSGNTIYF.

V gene TRBV7-9 combines with J gene TRBJ2-5; D is possibly TRBD1 (6 bases). V lost 6 bases and J 2 bases, leaving 16 bases between the germline ends. CDR1 is SEHNR, CDR2 FQNEAQ, per germline (reference sequence). The CDR3 has 15 residues. DNA of the CDR3: TGTGCCAGCAGGGCTTCAGGGGCACAACAAGAGACCCAGTACTTC. Translating gives CASRASGAQQETQYF.

This clonotype has a count of ten or more. The chain's CDR3 is CASSFGTAGADTQYF. DNA for the CDR3: TGCGCCAGCAGCTTCGGGACAGCCGGGGCAGATACGCAGTATTTT. This sequence joins TRBV10-1 and TRBJ2-3, with 7 positions matching TRBD1. The CDR3 is 15 residues long. Germline V CDR1 and CDR2: WNHNN, SYGVQD (reference sequence). Losses at the gene ends were 6 bases for V and 4 bases for J; bases not matched to a gene: 10.

This chain connects TRBV25-1 to TRBJ1-2, with 8 positions matching TRBD1. Germline V gives CDR1 MGHDK, CDR2 SYGVNS. The ends lost 4 bases at V and 8 bases at J; junction bases unmatched: 6. CDR3 length: 13 amino acids. The CDR3 reads CASSVRTGFGYTF. The CDR3 nucleotides are TGTGCCAGCAGTGTAAGGACAGGGTTCGGCTACACCTTC.

This clonotype has a count of ten or more. The V call is TRBV12-3 or TRBV12-4, the J call TRBJ2-7; tentative D call: TRBD2 (6 bases). Trimming removed 0 bases at V and 0 bases at J, with 12 bases between. The CDR3 has 16 residues. In nucleotides, the CDR3 is TGTGCCAGCAGTTTAGCAGGGACTGTCTCCTCCTACGAGCAGTACTTC. Amino acid sequence: CASSLAGTVSSYEQYF.

This clonotype came up many times. This chain links TRBV5-5 with TRBJ2-7; 7 nucleotides line up with TRBD2. Germline assignment: CDR1 SGHKS and CDR2 YYEKEE (reference sequence). Unmatched junction bases numbered 5, after V lost 0 bases and J lost 2 bases. The CDR3 has 15 amino acids. The CDR3, as DNA: TGTGCCAGCAGCTTGGTTGCGGGGGTGGCCTACGAGCAGTACTTC. Protein: CASSLVAGVAYEQYF. Drawing the rest from reference TRBV5-5 and TRBJ2-7, the complete variable domain is DAGVTQSPTHLIKTRGQQVTLRCSPISGHKSVSWYQQVLGQGPQFIFQYYEKEERGRGNFPDRFSARQFPNYSSELNVNALLLGDSALYLCASSLVAGVAYEQYFGPGTRLTVT.

The chain links TRBV28 to TRBJ2-7, with D tentatively TRBD1 (6 bases). Per germline, CDR1 MDHEN and CDR2 SYDVKM. The CDR3 totals 15 residues. With 3 bases removed from V and 3 bases from J, the gap between germline ends came to 15 bases. CDR3 amino acids: CASSLFGGDLYEQYF. For the CDR3, the DNA is TGTGCCAGCAGTTTGTTTGGGGGCGATCTCTACGAGCAGTACTTC.